The 31 T cell receptor beta chains below come from one sample, sequenced in a study of T cell responses to AZD1222 COVID-19 vaccine. The protocol was immunoSEQ multiplex PCR, while the TCRdb copy is restricted to in-frame clones and leaves out a portion. The sample has some 130,000 clones, approximately 91% seen once. The specimen was peripheral blood, collected 28 days after the second AZD1222 dose. Receptors originate from an adult who received the AZD1222 COVID-19 vaccine.

The chain carries TRBV5-4 and TRBJ1-1; D is perhaps TRBD1 (5 bases). Between the trimmed V and J ends, which lost 1 base and 1 base, there was a span of 8 bases. The CDR3 is 14 residues long. The germline V gene encodes CDR1 SGHNT and CDR2 YYREEE (reference sequence). DNA for the CDR3: TGTGCCAGCAGCTTGACCCAGGGGAACACTGAAGCTTTCTTT. Residues: CASSLTQGNTEAFF. Looking up the rest from reference TRBV5-4 and TRBJ1-1 gives the full variable domain: ETGVTQSPTHLIKTRGQQVTLRCSSQSGHNTVSWYQQALGQGPQFIFQYYREEENGRGNFPPRFSGLQFPNYSSELNVNALELDDSALYLCASSLTQGNTEAFFGQGTRLTVV.

The count of this clone is one. The gene calls are TRBV6-5 and TRBJ1-2; D might be TRBD1 (5 bases). Germline V gene sequence: CDR1 MNHEY, CDR2 SVGAGI. The germline V and J ends were trimmed by 10 bases and 6 bases, with 18 bases remaining between them. The CDR3 loop spans 13 amino acids. CDR3: CATRGRGSHGYTF. The CDR3 DNA reads TGTGCCACCCGGGGCCGGGGTTCGCATGGCTACACCTTC.

The J gene is TRBJ1-3, the V gene TRBV28; D possibly corresponds to TRBD1 (5 bases). V lost 3 bases to trimming and J lost 0 bases, with 12 bases between them. The CDR3 has 16 amino acids. Germline V CDR1 and CDR2: MDHEN, SYDVKM. The CDR3 loop reads CASSFPGTASGNTIYF. In DNA form, the CDR3 reads TGTGCCAGCAGTTTCCCGGGGACGGCCTCTGGAAACACCATATATTTT.

In DNA form, the CDR3 reads TGCGCCAGCAGCTTGGACCAGGGGACCTACTACGAGCAGTACTTC. Protein product: CASSLDQGTYYEQYF. This chain joins TRBV5-1 and TRBJ2-7; D is perhaps TRBD1 (6 bases). The CDR3 contains 15 residues. The germline gives CDR1 SGHRS, CDR2 YFSETQ. V shed 0 bases and J shed 3 bases, with 13 bases lying between them.

The chain employs TRBV19 and TRBJ1-3; D perhaps matches TRBD1 (5 bases). The length of the CDR3 is 15 residues. The V end lost 8 bases, the J end lost 7 bases, and 21 bases lay between the germline ends. Germline CDR1 reads LNHDA; CDR2 reads SQIVND (reference sequence). The CDR3 sequence: CASDWGNRESNTIYF. The CDR3 region has the DNA TGTGCCAGTGACTGGGGGAACCGCGAGTCGAACACCATATATTTT.

V gene TRBV27 combines with J gene TRBJ1-2; 7 nucleotides align to TRBD1. Germline loops: CDR1 MNHEY, CDR2 SMNVEV (reference sequence). The CDR3 loop spans 15 amino acids. J gave up 4 bases and V 3 bases, and 8 bases lay outside the gene matches. CDR3: CASSFERQGVYGYTF. Here the CDR3 DNA reads TGTGCCAGCAGTTTCGAAAGGCAGGGGGTCTATGGCTACACCTTC.

This sequence joins TRBV19 and TRBJ1-4; possibly TRBD1 for D (6 bases). This CDR3 is built from 14 residues. V lost 7 bases, J lost 7 bases, and 16 bases lay in between. In germline, CDR1 is LNHDA, CDR2 SQIVND (reference sequence). CDR3: CASTPAGGAEKLFF. CDR3 nucleotide sequence: TGTGCCAGTACCCCAGCCGGGGGCGCTGAAAAACTGTTTTTT.

The V gene is TRBV2, the J gene TRBJ1-5; D gene ambiguous. CDR3 length equals 14 residues. Germline lookup yields CDR1 SNHLY and CDR2 FYNNEI. V shed 7 bases and J shed 0 bases, with 10 bases lying between them. In nucleotides, the CDR3 is TGTGCCAGCAATCAGAGATATAGCAATCAGCCCCAGCATTTT. Its protein is CASNQRYSNQPQHF.

The chain carries TRBV5-8 and TRBJ1-4; D ambiguous. The germline gives CDR1 SGHTS, CDR2 YDEGEE. There are 13 residues in the CDR3. Between the trimmed V and J ends, which lost 0 bases and 6 bases, there was a span of 6 bases. Here the CDR3 DNA reads TGTGCCAGCAGCTTGGACGGAGATGAAAAACTGTTTTTT. Protein: CASSLDGDEKLFF.

This clone has only a few counts. The chain joins TRBV29-1 to TRBJ2-1; D is possibly TRBD2 (7 bases). CDR1 and CDR2 from the germline V gene are SQVTM and ANQGSEA. This CDR3 has 13 residues. With 6 bases removed from V and 8 bases from J, the gap between germline ends came to 17 bases. Written as DNA, the CDR3 is TGCAGCGTAGGACTAGTTGGGGGCTATGAGCAGTTCTTC. Amino acids: CSVGLVGGYEQFF.

This chain connects TRBV15 to TRBJ1-3; D not resolved. This CDR3 has 15 residues. The germline V gene has CDR1 LNHNV and CDR2 YYDKDF (reference sequence). V lost 3 bases and J lost 2, with 11 bases in between. The CDR3 DNA follows: TGTGCCACCAGCAGTCTGTACATCCCTGGAAACACCATATATTTT. It is translated as CATSSLYIPGNTIYF.

This clone appeared once. The chain is built from TRBV7-3 and TRBJ2-2; the D gene is possibly TRBD2 (5 bases). The ends were cut back, 5 bases at V and 7 bases at J, with 11 bases in the middle. The CDR3 extends over 13 amino acids. Germline V CDR1 and CDR2: SGHTA, FQGTGA. CDR3 loop: CASSKMGSGELFF. The CDR3 region has the DNA TGTGCCAGCAGCAAAATGGGGAGCGGGGAGCTGTTTTTT.

The V and J genes are TRBV5-1 and TRBJ1-2; 7 nucleotides agree with TRBD1. This CDR3 is 15 amino acids long. Germline V CDR1 and CDR2: SGHRS, YFSETQ. Losses at the gene ends were 1 base for V and 2 bases for J; bases not matched to a gene: 5. CDR3 sequence (DNA): TGCGCCAGCAGCTTGCAGCAGGGGGGGAACTATGGCTACACCTTC. This encodes CASSLQQGGNYGYTF.

The genes are TRBV9 and TRBJ2-2; 9 positions agree with TRBD2. V lost 4 bases and J lost 1; bases outside the gene matches: 5. This CDR3 is 16 amino acids long. Per germline, CDR1 SGDLS and CDR2 YYNGEE. The CDR3 region has the DNA TGTGCCAGCAGCAATTCAGCGGGAGGGAACACCGGGGAGCTGTTTTTT. Its protein is CASSNSAGGNTGELFF. The variable domain in full, with the rest retrieved from reference TRBV9 and TRBJ2-2, is DSGVTQTPKHLITATGQRVTLRCSPRSGDLSVYWYQQSLDQGLQFLIQYYNGEERAKGNILERFSAQQFPDLHSELNLSSLELGDSALYFCASSNSAGGNTGELFFGEGSRLTVL.

The chain couples TRBV6-4 to TRBJ1-1, with D perhaps TRBD1 (6 bases). The V end lost 2 bases, the J end lost 4 bases, and 8 bases lay between the germline ends. Germline V gene data show CDR1 as MRHNA and CDR2 as SNTAGT. The CDR3 totals 13 residues. This chain's CDR3 is CASSDQTGTEAFF. Here the CDR3 DNA reads TGTGCCAGCAGTGACCAGACAGGCACTGAAGCTTTCTTT.

The V call is TRBV9, the J call TRBJ2-5; 7 nucleotides match TRBD1. This CDR3 region has 15 residues. Germline CDR1 reads SGDLS; CDR2 reads YYNGEE. V shed 3 bases and J 9 bases; nucleotides not matched to a gene: 14. The CDR3 is CASSGGNRGRSAQYF. The CDR3 DNA sequence: TGTGCCAGCAGCGGTGGGAACAGGGGAAGGTCTGCCCAGTACTTC.

This chain uses TRBV9 with TRBJ2-2, with 9 bases lining up with TRBD2. V was pared by 1 base and J by 2 bases, with 3 bases of the junction left unmatched. CDR3 length: 16 residues. CDR1 is SGDLS, CDR2 YYNGEE, per germline. The CDR3, as DNA: TGTGCCAGCAGCGTACGACTAGCGGTAAACACCGGGGAGCTGTTTTTT. Translation: CASSVRLAVNTGELFF.

The chain carries TRBV5-4 and TRBJ1-2; 11 nucleotides line up with TRBD1. This CDR3 is 18 amino acids long. Germline V gene lookup returns CDR1 SGHNT and CDR2 YYREEE (reference sequence). V trimming: 9 bases; J trimming: 4 bases; junction bases outside the gene matches: 20. CDR3 nucleotide sequence: TGTGCCACCGGACTAACCGGACAGGGGGCGCGAGTTTCCTATGGCTACACCTTC. Protein sequence: CATGLTGQGARVSYGYTF.

V and J are TRBV25-1 and TRBJ2-5; the match to TRBD2 covers 8 bases. This CDR3 spans 16 amino acids. Germline V lookup: CDR1 MGHDK, CDR2 SYGVNS. The J segment lost 5 bases and the V segment lost 1 base, leaving 9 bases of the junction unmatched. In DNA form, the CDR3 reads TGTGCCAGCAGTGAATTTGGTAGCGGGGCGTGGGAGACCCAGTACTTC. Protein sequence: CASSEFGSGAWETQYF.

This chain links TRBV27 with TRBJ1-5; D remains unclear. This CDR3 contains 15 residues. Germline V CDR1 and CDR2: MNHEY, SMNVEV (reference sequence). V was shortened by 0 bases and J by 6 bases, with 12 bases between the two germline ends. The CDR3 DNA is TGTGCCAGCAGTTTATCCCACCGTCAAAGTCAGCCCCAGCATTTT. Protein: CASSLSHRQSQPQHF.

The chain employs TRBV5-4 and TRBJ2-3; 9 positions match TRBD2. The J segment lost 2 bases and the V segment lost 2 bases, leaving 9 bases of the junction unmatched. The germline V gene encodes CDR1 SGHNT and CDR2 YYREEE (reference sequence). The CDR3 has 17 amino acids. The CDR3 sequence: CASSFGGSGSTTDTQYF. As DNA, the CDR3 is TGTGCCAGCAGCTTCGGGGGTAGCGGGAGTACCACAGATACGCAGTATTTT.

The rearrangement links TRBV9 to TRBJ2-1; the match to TRBD2 covers 8 bases. The ends lost 1 base at V and 7 bases at J; junction bases unmatched: 13. Germline V gene sequence: CDR1 SGDLS, CDR2 YYNGEE. The CDR3 is 17 residues long. The CDR3 bases are TGTGCCAGCAGCGTATCCTTCCGGGAGGGAATTCGGAATGAGCAGTTCTTC. Protein sequence: CASSVSFREGIRNEQFF.

This chain connects TRBV7-8 to TRBJ1-3; D is uncertain. Trimming removed 5 bases from V and 0 bases from J, with 11 bases in between. Looked up from germline, CDR1 is SGHVS and CDR2 is FQNEAQ. The length of the CDR3 is 15 residues. The DNA of the CDR3 is TGTGCCAGCAGCCCCGGGAGAAGCTCTGGAAACACCATATATTTT. Translating gives CASSPGRSSGNTIYF.

This clone has only one observation. This chain connects TRBV18 to TRBJ1-2; D is perhaps TRBD1 (5 bases). Trimming took 3 bases from V and 2 from J, leaving 10 bases between them. The CDR3 contains 14 residues. CDR1 is KGHSH and CDR2 is LQKENI in the germline V gene. This CDR3 reads CASSPAQGNYGYTF. The CDR3 DNA reads TGTGCCAGCTCACCCGCCCAGGGCAACTATGGCTACACCTTC.

V and J are TRBV11-3 and TRBJ2-3; no clear D. CDR1 is SGHNT, CDR2 YENEEA, per germline. Trimming stripped 2 bases from V and 1 base from J, with 13 bases between. CDR3 length: 16 amino acids. The CDR3 loop is CASSLSLTGGTDTQYF. In DNA form, the CDR3 reads TGTGCCAGCAGCTTAAGTCTTACTGGGGGCACAGATACGCAGTATTTT.

The chain employs TRBV10-3 and TRBJ1-4; 7 positions agree with TRBD1. J lost 0 bases, V lost 3 bases, and 10 bases had no gene match. The CDR3 spans 18 residues. The germline V gene encodes CDR1 ENHRY and CDR2 SYGVKD. This chain's CDR3 is CAISDNRGRDATNEKLFF. Here the CDR3 DNA reads TGTGCCATCAGTGACAACAGGGGTCGCGACGCAACTAATGAAAAACTGTTTTTT.

This chain uses TRBV11-2 with TRBJ2-2; D remains ambiguous. Between the trimmed V and J ends, which lost 1 base and 2 bases, there was a span of 8 bases. The CDR3 has 15 residues. From germline, CDR1 is SGHAT and CDR2 FQNNGV. Here the CDR3 reads CASSLVGPNTGELFF. CDR3 DNA sequence: TGTGCCAGCAGCTTAGTAGGGCCTAACACCGGGGAGCTGTTTTTT.

The chain uses TRBV5-1 and TRBJ2-7; D is possibly TRBD1 (6 bases). Trimming took 0 bases from V and 0 from J, leaving 13 bases between them. This CDR3 has 16 residues. Germline V gene lookup returns CDR1 SGHRS and CDR2 YFSETQ. The CDR3 region is CASSLAGTPPSYEQYF. In DNA, the CDR3 is TGCGCCAGCAGCTTGGCCGGGACACCACCCTCCTACGAGCAGTACTTC.

The chain links TRBV6-2 or TRBV6-3 to TRBJ2-1; D might be TRBD2 (5 bases). Deletions cut 3 bases from V and 14 bases from J, with 20 bases between. This CDR3 spans 14 amino acids. Germline V gene lookup returns CDR1 MNHEY and CDR2 SVGEGT. In nucleotides, the CDR3 is TGTGCCAGCAGTTATTCTTCCCTAGCAGTCCAAAAGTTCTTC. Its protein product is CASSYSSLAVQKFF.

This rearrangement joins TRBV13 to TRBJ2-2; 11 bases map to TRBD2. CDR3 size: 16 residues. CDR1 PRHDT and CDR2 FYEKMQ come from the germline V gene (reference sequence). Losses at the gene ends were 5 bases for V and 1 base for J; bases not matched to a gene: 3. CDR3 sequence: CASSPGTSGNTGELFF. CDR3 bases: TGTGCCAGCAGCCCCGGGACTAGCGGGAACACCGGGGAGCTGTTTTTT.

V usage is TRBV7-2 and J usage is TRBJ1-6; D is ambiguous. Trimming took 3 bases from V and 0 from J, leaving 3 bases between them. Germline V CDR1 and CDR2: SGHTA, FQGNSA. The CDR3 sequence is 14 residues long. CDR3 sequence reads: CASSFSSYNSPLHF. The CDR3, as DNA: TGTGCCAGCAGCTTTTCCTCCTATAATTCACCCCTCCACTTT.